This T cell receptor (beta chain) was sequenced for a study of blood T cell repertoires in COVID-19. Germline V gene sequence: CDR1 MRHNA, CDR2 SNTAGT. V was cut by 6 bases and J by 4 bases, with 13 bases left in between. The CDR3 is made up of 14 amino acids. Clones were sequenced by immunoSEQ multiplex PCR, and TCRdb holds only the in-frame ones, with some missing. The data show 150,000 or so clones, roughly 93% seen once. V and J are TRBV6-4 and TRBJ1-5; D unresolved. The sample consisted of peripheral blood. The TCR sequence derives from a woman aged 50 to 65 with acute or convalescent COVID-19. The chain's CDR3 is CASSAEFGNQPQHF. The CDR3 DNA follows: TGTGCCAGCAGCGCCGAATTCGGGAATCAGCCCCAGCATTTT.